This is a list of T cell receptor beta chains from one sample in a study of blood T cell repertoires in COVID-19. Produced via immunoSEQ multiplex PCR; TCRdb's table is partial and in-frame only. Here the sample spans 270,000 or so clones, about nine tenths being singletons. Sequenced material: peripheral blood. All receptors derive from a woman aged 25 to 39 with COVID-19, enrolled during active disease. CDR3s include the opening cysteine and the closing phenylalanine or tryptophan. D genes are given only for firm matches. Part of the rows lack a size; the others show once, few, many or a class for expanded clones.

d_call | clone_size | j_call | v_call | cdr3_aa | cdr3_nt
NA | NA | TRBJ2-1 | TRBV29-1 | CSVEELGVGEQFF | TGCAGCGTTGAAGAATTGGGCGTGGGTGAGCAGTTCTTC
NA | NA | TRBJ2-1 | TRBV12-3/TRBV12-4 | CASSIQPQGEQFF | TGTGCCAGCAGCATCCAGCCTCAGGGTGAGCAGTTCTTC
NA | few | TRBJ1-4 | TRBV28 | CASSLSLGRWTNEKLFF | TGTGCCAGCAGTCTCTCTCTTGGGAGATGGACTAATGAAAAACTGTTTTTT
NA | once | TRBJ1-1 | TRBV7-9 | CASSPIIPGAEAFF | TGTGCCAGCAGCCCCATAATTCCGGGGGCTGAAGCTTTCTTT
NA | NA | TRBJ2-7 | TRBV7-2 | CASSSAGLSYEQYF | TGTGCCAGCAGCTCGGCGGGCCTCTCCTACGAGCAGTACTTC
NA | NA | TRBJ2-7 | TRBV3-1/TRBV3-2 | CASSQILSGEQYF | TGTGCCAGCAGCCAGATCCTGTCGGGGGAGCAGTACTTC
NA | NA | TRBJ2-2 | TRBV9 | CASSAGQSGSTGELFF | TGTGCCAGCAGCGCCGGACAGTCCGGGTCCACCGGGGAGCTGTTTTTT
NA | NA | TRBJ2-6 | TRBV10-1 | CASSDPRAGANVLTF | TGCGCCAGCAGTGACCCCAGGGCTGGGGCCAACGTCCTGACTTTC
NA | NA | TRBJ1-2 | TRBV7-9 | CASSLAPDSDPANYGYTF | TGTGCCAGCAGCTTAGCCCCGGACAGTGACCCAGCTAACTATGGCTACACCTTC
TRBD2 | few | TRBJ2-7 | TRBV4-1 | CASSQGSGTIDEQYF | TGCGCCAGCAGCCAAGGGTCGGGGACTATCGACGAGCAGTACTTC
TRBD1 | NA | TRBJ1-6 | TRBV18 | CASSSRGTGGSPLHF | TGTGCCAGCTCATCCAGGGGGACAGGGGGATCACCCCTCCACTTT
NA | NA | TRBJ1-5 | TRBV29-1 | CSVQTGYQPQHF | TGCAGCGTTCAGACGGGTTATCAGCCCCAGCATTTT
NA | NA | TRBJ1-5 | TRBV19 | CASSRQAGNQPQHF | TGTGCCAGTAGTCGACAGGCGGGCAATCAGCCCCAGCATTTT
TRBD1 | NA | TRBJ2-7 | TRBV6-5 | CASPQDRASSKQYF | TGTGCCAGCCCCCAGGACAGGGCGTCGAGTAAGCAGTACTTC
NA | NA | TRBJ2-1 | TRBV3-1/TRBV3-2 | CASSYRTAYNEQFF | TGTGCCAGCAGCTACCGGACAGCCTACAATGAGCAGTTCTTC
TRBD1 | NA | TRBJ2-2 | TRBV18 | CASSPTDRGHPGELFF | TGTGCCAGCTCACCAACGGACAGGGGGCATCCCGGGGAGCTGTTTTTT
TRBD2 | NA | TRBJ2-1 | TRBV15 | CATSRGTLAGDEQFF | TGTGCCACCAGCAGAGGGACACTAGCGGGGGATGAGCAGTTCTTC
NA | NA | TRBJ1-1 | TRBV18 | CASSRRGGTVNTEAFF | TGTGCCAGCTCCCGGAGGGGGGGAACGGTGAACACTGAAGCTTTCTTT
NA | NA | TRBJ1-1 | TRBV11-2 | CASSLVRGAANTEAFF | TGTGCCAGCAGCTTAGTCCGGGGTGCGGCGAACACTGAAGCTTTCTTT
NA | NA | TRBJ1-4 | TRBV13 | CASSLGGQAVEKLFF | TGTGCCAGCAGCTTAGGGGGGCAGGCAGTTGAAAAACTGTTTTTT
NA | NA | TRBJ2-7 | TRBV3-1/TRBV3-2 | CASMGEVAVGSYEQYF | TGTGCCAGCATGGGGGAGGTCGCTGTTGGGTCCTACGAGCAGTACTTC
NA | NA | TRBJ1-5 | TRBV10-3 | CAIGRASNQPQHF | TGTGCCATAGGCAGGGCTAGCAATCAGCCCCAGCATTTT
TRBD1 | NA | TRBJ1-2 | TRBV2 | CASSGDSRGVNYGYTF | TGTGCCAGCAGTGGGGACAGCCGAGGCGTTAACTATGGCTACACCTTC
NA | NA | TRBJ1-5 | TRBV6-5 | CATGWGRGNQPQHF | TGTGCCACTGGCTGGGGGAGGGGCAATCAGCCCCAGCATTTT
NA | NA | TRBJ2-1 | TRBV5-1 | CASSYGGPYNEQFF | TGCGCCAGCAGCTACGGGGGGCCCTACAATGAGCAGTTCTTC
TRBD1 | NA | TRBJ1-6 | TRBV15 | CATSPGTGTGWSPLHF | TGTGCCACCAGCCCAGGGACCGGGACAGGGTGGTCACCCCTCCACTTT